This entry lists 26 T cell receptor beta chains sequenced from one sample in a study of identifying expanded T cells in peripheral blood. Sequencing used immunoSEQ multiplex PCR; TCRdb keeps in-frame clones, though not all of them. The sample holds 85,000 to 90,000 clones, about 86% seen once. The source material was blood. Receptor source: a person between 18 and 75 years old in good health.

In DNA form, the CDR3 reads TGTGCCAGCAGTTTGAGTCCTACAACCTACGAGCAGTACTTC. It translates to CASSLSPTTYEQYF. V gene TRBV27 combines with J gene TRBJ2-7, with D unresolved. The CDR3 consists of 14 residues. Deletions cut 3 bases from V and 2 bases from J, with 11 bases between. The germline CDR1 and CDR2 sequences are MNHEY and SMNVEV (reference sequence).

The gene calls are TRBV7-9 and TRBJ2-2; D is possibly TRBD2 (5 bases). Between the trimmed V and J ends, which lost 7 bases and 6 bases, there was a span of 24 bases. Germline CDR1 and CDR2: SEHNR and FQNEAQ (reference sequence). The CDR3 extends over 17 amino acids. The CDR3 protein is CASTPPGGSVWSGELFF. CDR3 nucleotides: TGTGCCAGCACCCCCCCTGGTGGGAGTGTATGGTCCGGGGAGCTGTTTTTT.

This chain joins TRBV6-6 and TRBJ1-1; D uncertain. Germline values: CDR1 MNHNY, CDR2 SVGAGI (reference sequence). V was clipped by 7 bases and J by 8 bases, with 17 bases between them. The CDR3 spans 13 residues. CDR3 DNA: TGTGCCAGCACCCCCGGGAGGCAGTTCGAAGCTTTCTTT. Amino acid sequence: CASTPGRQFEAFF.

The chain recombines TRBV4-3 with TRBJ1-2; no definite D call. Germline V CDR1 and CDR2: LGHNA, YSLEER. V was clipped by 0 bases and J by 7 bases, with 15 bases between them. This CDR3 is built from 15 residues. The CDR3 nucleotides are TGCGCCAGCAGCCAAGAAAACCCGATTTTAGGTGGCTACACCTTC. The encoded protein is CASSQENPILGGYTF.

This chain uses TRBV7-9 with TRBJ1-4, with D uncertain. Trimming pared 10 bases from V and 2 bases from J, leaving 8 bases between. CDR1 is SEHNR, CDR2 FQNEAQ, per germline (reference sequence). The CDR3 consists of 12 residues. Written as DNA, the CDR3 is TGTGCCACGACATTCACTAATGAAAAACTGTTTTTT. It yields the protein CATTFTNEKLFF.

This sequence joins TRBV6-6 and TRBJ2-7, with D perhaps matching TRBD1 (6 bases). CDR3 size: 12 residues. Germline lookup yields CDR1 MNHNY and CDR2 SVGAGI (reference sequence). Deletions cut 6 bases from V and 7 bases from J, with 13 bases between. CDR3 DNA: TGTGCCAGCAGCCAAAACAGGGTAGAGCAGTACTTC. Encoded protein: CASSQNRVEQYF.

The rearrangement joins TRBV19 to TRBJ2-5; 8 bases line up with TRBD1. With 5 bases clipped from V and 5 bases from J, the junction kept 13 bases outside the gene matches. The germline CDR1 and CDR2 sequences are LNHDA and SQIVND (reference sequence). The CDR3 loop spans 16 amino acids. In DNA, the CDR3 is TGTGCCAGTAGTTTCGGGATAACAGGGGGGTTTGAGACCCAGTACTTC. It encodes CASSFGITGGFETQYF.

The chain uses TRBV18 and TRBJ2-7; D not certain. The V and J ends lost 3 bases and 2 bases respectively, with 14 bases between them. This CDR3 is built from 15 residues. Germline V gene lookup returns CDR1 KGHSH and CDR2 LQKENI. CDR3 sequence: CASSPAVASTYEQYF. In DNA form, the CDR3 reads TGTGCCAGCTCACCGGCAGTGGCGAGCACCTACGAGCAGTACTTC.

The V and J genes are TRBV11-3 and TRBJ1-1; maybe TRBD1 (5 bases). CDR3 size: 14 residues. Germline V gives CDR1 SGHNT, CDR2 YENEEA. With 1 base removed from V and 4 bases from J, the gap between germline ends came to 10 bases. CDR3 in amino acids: CASSLAGGSTEAFF. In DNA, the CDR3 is TGTGCCAGCAGCTTAGCGGGGGGGAGCACTGAAGCTTTCTTT.

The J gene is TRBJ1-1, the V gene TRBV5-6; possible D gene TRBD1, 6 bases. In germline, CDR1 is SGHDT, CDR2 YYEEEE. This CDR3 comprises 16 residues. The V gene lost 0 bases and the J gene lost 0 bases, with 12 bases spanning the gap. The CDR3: CASSLGTGNLNTEAFF. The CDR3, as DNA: TGTGCCAGCAGCTTGGGCACAGGGAACTTGAACACTGAAGCTTTCTTT.

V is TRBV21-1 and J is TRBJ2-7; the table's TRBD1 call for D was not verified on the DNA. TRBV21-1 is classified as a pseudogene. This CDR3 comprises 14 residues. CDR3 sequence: CASSKGPGGYEQYF. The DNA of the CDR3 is TGTGCCAGCAGCAAAGGTCCAGGGGGCTACGAGCAGTACTTC.

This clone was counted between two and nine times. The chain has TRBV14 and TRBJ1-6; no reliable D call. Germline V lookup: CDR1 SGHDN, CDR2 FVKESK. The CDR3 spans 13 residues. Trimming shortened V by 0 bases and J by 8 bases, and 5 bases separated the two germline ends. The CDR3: CASSQEGHSPLHF. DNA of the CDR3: TGTGCCAGCAGCCAAGAGGGTCATTCACCCCTCCACTTT.

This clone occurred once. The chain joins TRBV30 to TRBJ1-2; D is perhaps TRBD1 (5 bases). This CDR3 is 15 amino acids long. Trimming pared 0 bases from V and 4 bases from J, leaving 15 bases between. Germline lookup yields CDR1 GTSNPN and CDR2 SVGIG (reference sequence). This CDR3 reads CAWSVVGTVGYGYTF. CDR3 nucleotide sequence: TGTGCCTGGAGTGTAGTCGGGACGGTGGGCTATGGCTACACCTTC.

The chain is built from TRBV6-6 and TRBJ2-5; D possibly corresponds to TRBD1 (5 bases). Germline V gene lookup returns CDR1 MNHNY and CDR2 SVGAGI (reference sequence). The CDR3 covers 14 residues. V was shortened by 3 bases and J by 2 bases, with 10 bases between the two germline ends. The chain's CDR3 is CASSYSGLQETQYF. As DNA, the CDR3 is TGTGCCAGCAGTTATTCAGGGTTACAAGAGACCCAGTACTTC.

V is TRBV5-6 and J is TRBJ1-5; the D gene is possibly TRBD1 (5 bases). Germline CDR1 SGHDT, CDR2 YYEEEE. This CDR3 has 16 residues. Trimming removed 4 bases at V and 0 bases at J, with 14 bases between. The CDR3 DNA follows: TGTGCCAGCAGCCTCAGAGAGGGGCATAGCAATCAGCCCCAGCATTTT. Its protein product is CASSLREGHSNQPQHF.

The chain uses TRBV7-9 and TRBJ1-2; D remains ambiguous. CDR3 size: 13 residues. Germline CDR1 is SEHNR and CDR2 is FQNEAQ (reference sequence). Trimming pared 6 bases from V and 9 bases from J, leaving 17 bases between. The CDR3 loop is CASSLSDGERYTF. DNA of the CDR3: TGTGCCAGCAGTCTGTCGGATGGTGAGCGCTACACCTTC.

CDR3 nucleotide sequence: TGTGCCAGCAGCGTAGGGCCGCAGAAGCCATATGGCTACACCTTC. Translating it yields CASSVGPQKPYGYTF. The chain carries TRBV9 and TRBJ1-2; D not resolved. Germline-derived CDR1 and CDR2 are SGDLS and YYNGEE. CDR3 length: 15 residues. Trimming removed 0 bases at V and 5 bases at J, with 14 bases between.

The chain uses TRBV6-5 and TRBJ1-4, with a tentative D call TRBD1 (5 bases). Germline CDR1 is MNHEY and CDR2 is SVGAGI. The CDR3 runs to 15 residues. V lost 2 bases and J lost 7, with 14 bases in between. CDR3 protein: CASSYGFGAGEKLFF. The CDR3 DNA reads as TGTGCCAGCAGTTACGGTTTTGGGGCGGGTGAAAAACTGTTTTTT.

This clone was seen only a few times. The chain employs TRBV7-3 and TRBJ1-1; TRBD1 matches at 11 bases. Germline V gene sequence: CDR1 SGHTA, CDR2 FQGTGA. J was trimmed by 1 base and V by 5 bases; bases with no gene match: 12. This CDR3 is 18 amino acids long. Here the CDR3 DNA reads TGTGCCAGCAGCCCCGGGACAGGGGGACTAAGATGGAACACTGAAGCTTTCTTT. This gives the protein CASSPGTGGLRWNTEAFF. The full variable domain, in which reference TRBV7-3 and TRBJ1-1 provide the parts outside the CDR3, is GAGVSQTPSNKVTEKGKYVELRCDPISGHTALYWYRQSLGQGPEFLIYFQGTGAADDSGLPNDRFFAVRPEGSVSTLKIQRTERGDSAVYLCASSPGTGGLRWNTEAFFGQGTRLTVV.

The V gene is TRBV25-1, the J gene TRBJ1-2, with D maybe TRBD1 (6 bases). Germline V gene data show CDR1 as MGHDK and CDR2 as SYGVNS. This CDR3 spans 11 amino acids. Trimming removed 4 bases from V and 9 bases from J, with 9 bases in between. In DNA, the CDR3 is TGTGCCAGCAGTGTGGGACACAGCTACACCTTC. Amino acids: CASSVGHSYTF.

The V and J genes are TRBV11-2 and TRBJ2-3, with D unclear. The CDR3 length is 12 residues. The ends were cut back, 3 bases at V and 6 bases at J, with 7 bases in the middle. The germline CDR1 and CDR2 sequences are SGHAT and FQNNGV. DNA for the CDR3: TGTGCCAGCAGCTTCCGATTGGATACGCAGTATTTT. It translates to CASSFRLDTQYF.

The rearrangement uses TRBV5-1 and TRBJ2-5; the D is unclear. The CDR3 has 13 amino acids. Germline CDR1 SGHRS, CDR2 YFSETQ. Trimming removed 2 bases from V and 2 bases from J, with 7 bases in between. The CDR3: CASSLGSQETQYF. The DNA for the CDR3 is TGCGCCAGCAGCTTAGGTTCACAAGAGACCCAGTACTTC.

CDR3 nucleotide sequence: TGTGCCAGCAGCTTAAAGATGCGGGGTTCACAGTACGAGCAGTACTTC. Translated: CASSLKMRGSQYEQYF. The J gene is TRBJ2-7, the V gene TRBV5-5, with D possibly matching TRBD2 (6 bases). The length of the CDR3 is 16 residues. Trimming shortened V by 2 bases and J by 4 bases, and 19 bases separated the two germline ends. CDR1 and CDR2 (germline): SGHKS, YYEKEE (reference sequence).

The CDR3 sequence is CASTSTGLGNTEAFF. The DNA of the CDR3 is TGTGCCAGCACCTCGACAGGGCTGGGAAACACTGAAGCTTTCTTT. The genes are TRBV6-1 and TRBJ1-1; 7 positions agree with TRBD1. The CDR3 covers 15 residues. Germline CDR1 is MNHNS and CDR2 is SASEGT. After removal of 7 bases from V and 2 bases from J, the junction contained 10 bases not matched to a gene.

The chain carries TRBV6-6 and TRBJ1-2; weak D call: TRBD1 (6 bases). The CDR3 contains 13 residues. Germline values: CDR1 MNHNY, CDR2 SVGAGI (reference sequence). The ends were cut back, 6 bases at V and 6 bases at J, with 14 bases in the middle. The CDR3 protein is CASRAQGTNGYTF. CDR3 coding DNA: TGTGCCAGCAGGGCCCAGGGGACCAATGGCTACACCTTC.

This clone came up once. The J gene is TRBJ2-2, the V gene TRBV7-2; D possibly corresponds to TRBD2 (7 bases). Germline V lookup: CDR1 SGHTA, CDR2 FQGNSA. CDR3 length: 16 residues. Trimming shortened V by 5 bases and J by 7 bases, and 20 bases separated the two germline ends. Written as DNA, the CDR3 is TGTGCCAGCAGCCCCAGGAGGGGGGGCTTGGACGGGGAGCTGTTTTTT. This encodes CASSPRRGGLDGELFF.